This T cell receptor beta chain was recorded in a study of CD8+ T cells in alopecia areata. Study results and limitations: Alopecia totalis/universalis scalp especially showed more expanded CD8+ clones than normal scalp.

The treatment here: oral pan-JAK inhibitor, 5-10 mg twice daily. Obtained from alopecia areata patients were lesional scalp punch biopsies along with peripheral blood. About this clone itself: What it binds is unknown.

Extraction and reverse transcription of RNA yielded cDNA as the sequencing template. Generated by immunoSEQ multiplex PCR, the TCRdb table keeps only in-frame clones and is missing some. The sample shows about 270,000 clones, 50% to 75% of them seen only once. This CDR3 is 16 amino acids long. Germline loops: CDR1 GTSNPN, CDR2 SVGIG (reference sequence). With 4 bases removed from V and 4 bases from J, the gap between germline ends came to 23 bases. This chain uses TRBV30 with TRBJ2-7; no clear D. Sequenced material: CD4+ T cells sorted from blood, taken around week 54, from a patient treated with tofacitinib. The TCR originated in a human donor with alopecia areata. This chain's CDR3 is CAWTLGPTFSLYEQYF. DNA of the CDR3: TGTGCCTGGACCTTAGGGCCTACCTTTTCCTTATACGAGCAGTACTTC.